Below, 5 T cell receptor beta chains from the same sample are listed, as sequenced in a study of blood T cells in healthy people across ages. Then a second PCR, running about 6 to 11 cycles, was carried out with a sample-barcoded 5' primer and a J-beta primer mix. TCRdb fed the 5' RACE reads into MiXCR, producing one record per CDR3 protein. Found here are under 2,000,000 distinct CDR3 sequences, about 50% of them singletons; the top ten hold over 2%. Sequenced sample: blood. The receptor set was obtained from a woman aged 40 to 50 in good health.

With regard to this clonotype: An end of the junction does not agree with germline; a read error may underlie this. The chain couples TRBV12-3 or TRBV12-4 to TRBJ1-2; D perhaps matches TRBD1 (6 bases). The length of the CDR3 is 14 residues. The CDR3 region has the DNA TGTGCCAGCACCCTCAATACAGGAGGGGGTGGCCACACCTTC. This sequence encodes CASTLNTGGGGHTF.

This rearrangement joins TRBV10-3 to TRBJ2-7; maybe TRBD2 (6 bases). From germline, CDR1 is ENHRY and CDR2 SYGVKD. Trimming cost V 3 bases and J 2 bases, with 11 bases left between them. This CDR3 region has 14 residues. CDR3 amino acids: CAISESTSTYEQYF. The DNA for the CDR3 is TGTGCCATCAGTGAATCAACTAGCACCTACGAGCAGTACTTC.

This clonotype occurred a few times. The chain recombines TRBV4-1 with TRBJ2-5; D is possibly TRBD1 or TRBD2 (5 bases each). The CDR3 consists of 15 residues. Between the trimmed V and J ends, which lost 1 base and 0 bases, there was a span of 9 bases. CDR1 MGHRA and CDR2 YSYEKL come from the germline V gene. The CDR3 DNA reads TGCGCCAGCAGCCAAGTCATGGGGGACCAAGAGACCCAGTACTTC. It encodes CASSQVMGDQETQYF.

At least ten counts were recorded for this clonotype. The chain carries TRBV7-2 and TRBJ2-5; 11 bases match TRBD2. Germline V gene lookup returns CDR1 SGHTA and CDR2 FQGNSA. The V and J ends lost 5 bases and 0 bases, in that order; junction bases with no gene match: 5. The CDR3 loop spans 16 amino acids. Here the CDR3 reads CASSLWTSGYQETQYF. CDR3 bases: TGTGCCAGCAGCCTATGGACTAGCGGGTACCAAGAGACCCAGTACTTC. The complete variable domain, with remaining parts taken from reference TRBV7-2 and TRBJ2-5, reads GAGVSQSPSNKVTEKGKDVELRCDPISGHTALYWYRQSLGQGLEFLIYFQGNSAPDKSGLPSDRFSAERTGGSVSTLTIQRTQQEDSAVYLCASSLWTSGYQETQYFGPGTRLLVL.

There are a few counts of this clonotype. The CDR3 coding sequence is TGTGCCAGCTCACCGGAGGGGGCGCGGGAGACCCAGTACTTC. As protein: CASSPEGARETQYF. The V and J genes are TRBV18 and TRBJ2-5; D is perhaps TRBD1 (7 bases). CDR1 KGHSH and CDR2 LQKENI come from the germline V gene. The CDR3 is made up of 14 amino acids. Trimming cost V 3 bases and J 5 bases, with 13 bases left between them.